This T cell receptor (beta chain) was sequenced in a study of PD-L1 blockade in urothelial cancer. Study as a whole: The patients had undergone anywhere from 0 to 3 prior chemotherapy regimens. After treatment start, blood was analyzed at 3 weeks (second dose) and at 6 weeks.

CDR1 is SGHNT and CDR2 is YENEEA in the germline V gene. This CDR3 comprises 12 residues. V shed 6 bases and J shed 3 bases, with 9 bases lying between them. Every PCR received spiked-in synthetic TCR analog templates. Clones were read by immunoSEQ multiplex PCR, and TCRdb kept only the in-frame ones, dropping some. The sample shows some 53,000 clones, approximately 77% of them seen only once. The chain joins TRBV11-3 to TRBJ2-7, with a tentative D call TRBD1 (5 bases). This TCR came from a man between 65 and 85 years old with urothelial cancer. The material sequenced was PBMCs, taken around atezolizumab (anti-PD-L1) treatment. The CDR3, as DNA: TGTGCCAGCAGTTCGACAGTCTACGAGCAGTACTTC. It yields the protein CASSSTVYEQYF.